This T cell receptor beta chain emerged from a study of T-cell memory formation after mild COVID-19. This clonotype was seen a few times. With 8 bases removed from V and 5 bases from J, the gap between germline ends came to 15 bases. The length of the CDR3 is 14 residues. TCRdb reprocessed the 5' RACE reads with MiXCR, giving one entry per CDR3 protein. The sample has 150,000 or so distinct CDR3 sequences, about 14% seen once; the top ten hold 14%. Sequencing was done on a sample of PBMCs or a T cell subset sorted from them (not recorded which). This clonotype was sampled from an adult woman who had mild COVID-19 (a few samples of this study predate the infection). Cell type and time point are not known. The chain couples TRBV12-3 or TRBV12-4 to TRBJ2-2; D is unclear. The CDR3: CASSSSGPTGELFF. CDR3 sequence (DNA): TGTGCCAGCTCCTCGAGTGGACCGACCGGGGAGCTGTTTTTT.